Listed here are 2 T cell receptor beta chains from one sample, sequenced in a study of blood T cell repertoires in COVID-19. The data were produced by immunoSEQ multiplex PCR, yet TCRdb's version contains in-frame clones alone and is incomplete. The sample has 45,000 to 50,000 clones, less than 90% seen once. Sequenced input: peripheral blood. The receptors derive from a human donor in a cohort sampled during active COVID-19.

V gene TRBV19 combines with J gene TRBJ1-1; 7 bases fit TRBD1. Germline assignment: CDR1 LNHDA and CDR2 SQIVND (reference sequence). The ends lost 5 bases at V and 4 bases at J; junction bases unmatched: 10. The length of the CDR3 is 15 residues. Here the CDR3 DNA reads TGTGCCAGTAGTCCCCAGGACAGGTTGGGCACTGAAGCTTTCTTT. Its translation is CASSPQDRLGTEAFF.

The V gene is TRBV4-3, the J gene TRBJ2-4; D uncertain. With 2 bases removed from V and 0 bases from J, the gap between germline ends came to 11 bases. Germline-derived CDR1 and CDR2 are LGHNA and YSLEER. CDR3 length: 16 amino acids. Written as DNA, the CDR3 is TGCGCCAGCAGCCAAAACAGAGTTCTAGCCAAAAACATTCAGTACTTC. It encodes CASSQNRVLAKNIQYF.